This TCR beta chain was identified in a study of T cell responses to AZD1222 COVID-19 vaccine. About the research overall: Timing groups of about 4 and about 12 weeks for second doses were pooled.

To note about this clone: Its target is not known.

General study findings and limits: Possibly, clonal diversity was underestimated; donors were largely white British and included more females. The study found Spike-specific TCR breadth and depth rose after two AZD1222 doses. Repertoires were sampled only after the peak T cell response.

The V and J ends lost 4 bases and 2 bases respectively, with 4 bases between them. Germline V gene data show CDR1 as MNHEY and CDR2 as SVGEGT. CDR3 length: 12 amino acids. The method was immunoSEQ multiplex PCR; TCRdb's version includes in-frame clones alone and lacks a portion of them. The table lists 95,000 to 150,000 clones, about 90% of them singletons. The material sequenced was peripheral blood, taken on day 0 of AZD1222 vaccination. V is TRBV6-2 or TRBV6-3 and J is TRBJ2-3, with D unresolved. This clonotype was sampled from an adult in good health. CDR3 sequence reads: CASSLNTDTQYF. As DNA, the CDR3 is TGTGCCAGCAGTTTGAACACAGATACGCAGTATTTT.